This T cell receptor (beta chain) was recovered during a study of CD8 T cells in ankylosing spondylitis (dated by TCRdb to about 2017). Study-wide context: The study set out to find disease-linked TCR variants by profiling T cell receptor beta repertoires in ankylosing spondylitis patients and healthy donors. The full study cohort was made up of 25 ankylosing spondylitis patients and more than 90 healthy donors. Peripheral blood was sampled, and synovial fluid was additionally collected from ankylosing spondylitis patients. General conclusions and limits of the study: Blood from ankylosing spondylitis patients appeared to be characterized by a TCR beta motif composed of roughly eight highly homologous amino acid variants. According to the report, matched synovial fluid samples from ankylosing spondylitis patients were significantly enriched for the disease-linked clones. Some of the motif variants had been reported before in the synovial fluid and blood of reactive arthritis patients, a finding that suggests common disease-initiation mechanisms. The disease-linked clones had a CD8+ phenotype and were found at relatively low frequencies in peripheral blood.

Details on this clonotype: There is no known antigen for this receptor. At one boundary the junction diverges from the germline segment, which might be a read error.

The run used an Illumina HiSeq 2500. Quantitative 5'-RACE with molecular barcodes was used to prepare TCR beta libraries. On the study's bioinformatics: A new computational method, built on a probabilistic model of VDJ rearrangement, was used to identify disease-linked TCR variants. In TCRdb, the public reads were trimmed at Q25 with fastp and aligned with MiXCR, with productive beta chains retained. A single entry per CDR3 protein holds the most common genes and DNA from its merged rows. The V and J calls, along with clone size, are taken from TCRdb and not from the paper's own processing. The sample data list approximately 220,000 distinct CDR3 sequences, and approximately 20% of these were observed just once. The ten most abundant clones make up 40% to 50% of the sample. From cysteine to phenylalanine, the CDR3 is 16 amino acids long. The CDR3 DNA has 48 bases and is translated from base 1. Sequences DFQATT (CDR1) and SNEGSKA (CDR2) are obtained from the germline V gene (reference sequence).

This receptor was obtained from a male donor with ankylosing spondylitis. What was sequenced was blood, either unsorted or a sorted T cell fraction (not recorded which). The rearranged segments are TRBV20-1 and TRBJ1-1, with 10 bases matching TRBD1. The bases read TGCTGTGCTGGGGACCCCTATGGGACAGGGGATATCGAAGCTTTCTTT. The encoded protein is CCAGDPYGTGDIEAFF.